Listed here is a single TCR beta chain. These data originate in a study of T cell changes during pregnancy in multiple sclerosis. Germline CDR1 MNHEY, CDR2 SVGAGI. The CDR3 is 14 amino acids. V was shortened by 5 bases and J by 5 bases, with 15 bases between the two germline ends. Clones were sequenced by immunoSEQ multiplex PCR, and TCRdb holds only the in-frame ones, with some missing. The sample consists of more than 25,000 clones, around nine tenths of them appearing once. V is TRBV6-5 and J is TRBJ1-2, with D possibly TRBD1 on 6 matching bases. The sample was CD4+ T cells from peripheral blood mononuclear cells, taken in the first trimester of pregnancy. The origin of this receptor is a female donor with multiple sclerosis, enrolled in a pregnancy study. The chain's CDR3 is CASSPIQGRYGYTF. The CDR3 DNA sequence: TGTGCCAGCAGTCCCATACAGGGACGATATGGCTACACCTTC.